Listed below are T cell receptor beta chains from one sample, sequenced in a study of blood T cell repertoires in COVID-19. Profiling relied on immunoSEQ multiplex PCR, and the TCRdb table lists in-frame clones only, not all of them. The sample carries roughly 200,000 clones, about 89% recorded once. The sequencing input was peripheral blood. The receptors derive from a man aged 40-50 years with acute or convalescent COVID-19. Each CDR3 is given with its conserved first and last residue. D genes are given only for firm matches. Size tells how often a clone was seen (once, few, many) or the class of an expanded clone, and some rows leave it out.

v_call	d_call	clone_size	j_call	cdr3_nt	cdr3_aa
TRBV7-3	.	few	TRBJ1-1	TGTGCCAGCAGCTTCGGTATTCAGGGCGACACTGAAGCTTTCTTT	CASSFGIQGDTEAFF
TRBV7-2	.	.	TRBJ2-6	TGTGCCAGCAGCCCCCCCCCGGGGGCCAACGTCCTGACTTTC	CASSPPPGANVLTF
TRBV30	.	.	TRBJ1-5	TGTGCCTGGAGTGAAAAGACAGGAAGCAATCAGCCCCAGCATTTT	CAWSEKTGSNQPQHF
TRBV21-1	.	.	TRBJ2-2	TGTGCCAGCAGCAACAACGACAGGGCCGGGGAGCTGTTTTTT	CASSNNDRAGELFF
TRBV30	.	.	TRBJ2-7	TGTGCCTGGAGTCCCCCGCGAGGGGGTGACTACGAGCAGTACTTC	CAWSPPRGGDYEQYF
TRBV5-1	.	.	TRBJ1-3	TGCGCCAGCAGCCGCTGGGACACACAGGGTGGAAACACCATATATTTT	CASSRWDTQGGNTIYF
TRBV6-8	TRBD2	.	TRBJ2-3	TGTGCCAGCAGTTACGGCGGGGGGGGAAACACAGATACGCAGTATTTT	CASSYGGGGNTDTQYF
TRBV3-1/TRBV3-2	TRBD1	.	TRBJ2-5	TGTGCCAGCAGCTGGGGACAGGGAATAGAGACCCAGTACTTC	CASSWGQGIETQYF
TRBV7-2	TRBD1	.	TRBJ1-1	TGTGCCAGCAGCTTAGTAGGGGGCTCGAACACTGAAGCTTTCTTT	CASSLVGGSNTEAFF
TRBV6-1	TRBD1	.	TRBJ1-2	TGTGCCAGCAGTGAGCGACAGGGCCCAATAGGTGGCTACACCTTC	CASSERQGPIGGYTF